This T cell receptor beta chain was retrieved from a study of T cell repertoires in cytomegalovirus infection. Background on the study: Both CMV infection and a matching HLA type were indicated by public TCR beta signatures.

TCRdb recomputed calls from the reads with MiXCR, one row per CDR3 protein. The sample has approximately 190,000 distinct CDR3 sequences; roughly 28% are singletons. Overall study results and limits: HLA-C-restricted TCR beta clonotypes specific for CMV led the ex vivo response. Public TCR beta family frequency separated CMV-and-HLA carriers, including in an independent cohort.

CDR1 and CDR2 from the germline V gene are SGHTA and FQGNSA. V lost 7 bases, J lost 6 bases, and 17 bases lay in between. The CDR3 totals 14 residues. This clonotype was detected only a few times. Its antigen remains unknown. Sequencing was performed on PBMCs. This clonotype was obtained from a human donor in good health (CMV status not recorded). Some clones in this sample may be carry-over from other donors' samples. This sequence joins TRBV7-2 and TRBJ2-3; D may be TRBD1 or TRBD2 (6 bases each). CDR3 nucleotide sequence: TGTGCCAGCACCCCTGGGGGGCTAGCTGATACGCAGTATTTT. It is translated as CASTPGGLADTQYF.